Detailed here is one T cell receptor (beta chain). Its antigen remains unidentified. With 10-nucleotide random UMIs, 5'RACE was used to make the cDNA. TCRdb analysed the 5' RACE reads with MiXCR anew, one entry per CDR3 protein. The table has tens of thousands of distinct CDR3 sequences, about 10% seen once. The sample belongs to a study of neurological immune-mediated disorders. Trimming shortened V by 4 bases and J by 7 bases, and 16 bases separated the two germline ends. The CDR3 covers 14 residues. Per germline, CDR1 SGHVS and CDR2 FNYEAQ. Broader study findings: Expanded clones shared no CDR3 amino acid sequences across subjects, suggesting private repertoires in all groups.

The study built unsorted libraries from 2 million PBMCs kept at -80 C. The TCR originated in a man between 60 and 70 years old in good health. Sequenced sample: PBMCs. The chain joins TRBV7-6 to TRBJ2-5; tentative D call: TRBD2 (6 bases). The CDR3 coding sequence is TGTGCCAGCAGCTCCCGACAGCGGGCAATGACCCAGTACTTC. Encoded protein: CASSSRQRAMTQYF.